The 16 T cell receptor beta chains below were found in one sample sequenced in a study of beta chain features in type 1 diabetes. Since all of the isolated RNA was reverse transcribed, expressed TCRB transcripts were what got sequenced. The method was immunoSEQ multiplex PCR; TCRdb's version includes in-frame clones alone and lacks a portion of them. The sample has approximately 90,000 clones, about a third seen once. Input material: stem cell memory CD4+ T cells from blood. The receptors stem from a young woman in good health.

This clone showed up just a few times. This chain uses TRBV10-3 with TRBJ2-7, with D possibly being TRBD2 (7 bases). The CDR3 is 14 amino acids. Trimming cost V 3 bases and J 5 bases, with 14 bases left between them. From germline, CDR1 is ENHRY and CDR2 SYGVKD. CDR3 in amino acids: CAISEQGGGHEQYF. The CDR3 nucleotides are TGTGCCATCAGTGAACAGGGAGGGGGTCACGAGCAGTACTTC.

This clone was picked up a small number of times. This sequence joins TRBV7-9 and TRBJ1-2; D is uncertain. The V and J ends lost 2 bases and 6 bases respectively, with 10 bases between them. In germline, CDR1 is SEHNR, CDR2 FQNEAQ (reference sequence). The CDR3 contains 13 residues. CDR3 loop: CASSLNFGDGYTF. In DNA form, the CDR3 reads TGTGCCAGCAGCTTAAACTTTGGAGATGGCTACACCTTC.

CDR3 amino acids: CASMTSIAYGYGYTF. DNA for the CDR3: TGTGCCAGCATGACTTCCATAGCATATGGCTATGGCTACACCTTC. This chain uses TRBV6-1 with TRBJ1-2; unclear D gene. This CDR3 spans 15 amino acids. The germline CDR1 and CDR2 sequences are MNHNS and SASEGT. The V and J ends lost 7 bases and 4 bases respectively, with 19 bases between them.

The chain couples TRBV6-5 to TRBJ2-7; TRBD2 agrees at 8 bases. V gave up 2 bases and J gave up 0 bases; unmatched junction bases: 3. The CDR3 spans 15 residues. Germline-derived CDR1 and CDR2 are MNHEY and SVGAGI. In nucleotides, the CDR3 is TGTGCCAGCAGTTACGCCGGGACTAGCTCCTACGAGCAGTACTTC. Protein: CASSYAGTSSYEQYF.

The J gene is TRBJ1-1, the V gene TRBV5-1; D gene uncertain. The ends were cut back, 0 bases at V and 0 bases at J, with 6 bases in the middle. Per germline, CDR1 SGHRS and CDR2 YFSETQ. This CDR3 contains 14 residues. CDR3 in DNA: TGCGCCAGCAGCTTGGGGGCCTTGAACACTGAAGCTTTCTTT. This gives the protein CASSLGALNTEAFF.

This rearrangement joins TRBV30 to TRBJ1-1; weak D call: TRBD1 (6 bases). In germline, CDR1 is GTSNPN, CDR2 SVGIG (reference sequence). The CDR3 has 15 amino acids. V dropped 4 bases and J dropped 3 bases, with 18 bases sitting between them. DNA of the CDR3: TGTGCCTGGAAGGGGGGGAATTTCCTACACACTGAAGCTTTCTTT. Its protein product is CAWKGGNFLHTEAFF.

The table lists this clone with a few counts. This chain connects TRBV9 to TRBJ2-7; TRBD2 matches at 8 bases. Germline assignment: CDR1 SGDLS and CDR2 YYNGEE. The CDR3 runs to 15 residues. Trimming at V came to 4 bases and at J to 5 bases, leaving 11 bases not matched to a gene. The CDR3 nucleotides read TGTGCCAGCAGCCCCCAAAGCGGGAGTAAGGACGAGCAGTACTTC. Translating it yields CASSPQSGSKDEQYF.

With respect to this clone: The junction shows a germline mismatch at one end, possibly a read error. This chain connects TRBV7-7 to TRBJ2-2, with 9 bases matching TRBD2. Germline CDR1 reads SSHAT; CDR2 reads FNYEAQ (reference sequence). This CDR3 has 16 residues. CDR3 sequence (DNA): TGTGCTAGCAGCGAAAGCGGGGGGCGAGACACCGGGGAGCTGTTTTTT. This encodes CASSESGGRDTGELFF.

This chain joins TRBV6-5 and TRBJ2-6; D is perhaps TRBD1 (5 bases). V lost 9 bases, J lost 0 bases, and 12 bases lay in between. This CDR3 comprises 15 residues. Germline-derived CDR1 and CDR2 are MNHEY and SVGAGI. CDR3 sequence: CASGGASSGANVLTF. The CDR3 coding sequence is TGTGCCAGTGGTGGGGCCAGCTCTGGGGCCAACGTCCTGACTTTC.

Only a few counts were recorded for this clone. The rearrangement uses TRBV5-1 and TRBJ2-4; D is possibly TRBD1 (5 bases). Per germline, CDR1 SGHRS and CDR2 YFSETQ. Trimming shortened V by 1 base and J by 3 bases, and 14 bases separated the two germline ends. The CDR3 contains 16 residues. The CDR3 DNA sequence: TGCGCCAGCAGCTTGACAGGCCCCGTGGACAAAAACATTCAGTACTTC. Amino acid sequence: CASSLTGPVDKNIQYF.

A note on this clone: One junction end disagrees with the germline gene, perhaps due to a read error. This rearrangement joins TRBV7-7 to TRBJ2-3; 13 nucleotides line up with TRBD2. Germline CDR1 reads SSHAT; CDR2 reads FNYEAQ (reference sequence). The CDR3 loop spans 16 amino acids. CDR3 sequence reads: CASSELAGGLTDTQYF. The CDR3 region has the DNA TGTGCTAGCAGCGAACTAGCGGGAGGGTTGACAGATACGCAGTATTTT. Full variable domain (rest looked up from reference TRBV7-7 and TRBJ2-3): GAGVSQSPRYKVTKRGQDVTLRCDPISSHATLYWYQQALGQGPEFLTYFNYEAQPDKSGLPSDRFSAERPEGSISTLTIQRTEQRDSAMYRCASSELAGGLTDTQYFGPGTRLTVL.

CDR3 loop: CASSPLGQGYGYTF. In nucleotides, the CDR3 is TGCGCCAGCAGCCCCCTTGGACAGGGCTATGGCTACACCTTC. The chain is built from TRBV5-1 and TRBJ1-2, with TRBD1 matching 8 bases. Losses at the gene ends were 4 bases for V and 4 bases for J; bases not matched to a gene: 6. CDR1 is SGHRS, CDR2 YFSETQ, per germline. The CDR3 has 14 amino acids. The complete variable domain, with remaining parts taken from reference TRBV5-1 and TRBJ1-2, reads KAGVTQTPRYLIKTRGQQVTLSCSPISGHRSVSWYQQTPGQGLQFLFEYFSETQRNKGNFPGRFSGRQFSNSRSEMNVSTLELGDSALYLCASSPLGQGYGYTFGSGTRLTVV.

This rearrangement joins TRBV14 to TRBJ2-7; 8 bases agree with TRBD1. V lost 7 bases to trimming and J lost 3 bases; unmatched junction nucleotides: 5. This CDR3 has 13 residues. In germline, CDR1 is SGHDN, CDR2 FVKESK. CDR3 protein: CASTPTGGYEQYF. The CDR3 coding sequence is TGTGCCAGCACCCCTACAGGGGGCTACGAGCAGTACTTC.

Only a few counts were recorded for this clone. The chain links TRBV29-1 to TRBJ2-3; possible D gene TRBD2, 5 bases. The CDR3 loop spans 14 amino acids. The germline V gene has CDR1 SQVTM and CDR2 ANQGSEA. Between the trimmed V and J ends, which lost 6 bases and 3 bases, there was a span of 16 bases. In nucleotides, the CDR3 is TGCAGCGTCCGAGCGGTTACGAGGACAGATACGCAGTATTTT. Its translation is CSVRAVTRTDTQYF.

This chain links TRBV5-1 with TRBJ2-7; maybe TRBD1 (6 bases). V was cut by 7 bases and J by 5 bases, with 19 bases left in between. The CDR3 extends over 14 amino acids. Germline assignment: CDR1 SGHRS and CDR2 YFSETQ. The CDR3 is CASGLLWGRDEQYF. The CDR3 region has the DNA TGCGCCAGCGGTCTGCTGTGGGGGCGGGACGAGCAGTACTTC.

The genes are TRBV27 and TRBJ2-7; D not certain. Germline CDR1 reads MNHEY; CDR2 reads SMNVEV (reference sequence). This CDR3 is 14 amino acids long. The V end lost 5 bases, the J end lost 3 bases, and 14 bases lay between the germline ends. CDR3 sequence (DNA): TGTGCCAGCAGTGCGGATGGGTTAGACTACGAGCAGTACTTC. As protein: CASSADGLDYEQYF.